This TCR beta chain was sequenced in a study of beta chain features in type 1 diabetes. V was pared by 5 bases and J by 8 bases, with 12 bases between. Germline V gene sequence: CDR1 SQVTM, CDR2 ANQGSEA. This CDR3 comprises 12 residues. Sorting that relied on CD45RO/CCR7/CD25/CD127/CD95/CD27 yielded CD4+ naive, central memory, regulatory and stem cell-like memory cells. Study-wide findings and caveats: Moderately but significantly shorter TCRB CDR3s were found in Type 1 diabetes patients in all four CD4+ subsets.

Of the isolated RNA, all was reverse transcribed, and so the sequenced material was expressed TCRB transcripts. Sequenced by immunoSEQ multiplex PCR; TCRdb stores in-frame clones only, minus some. This table holds roughly 24,000 clones, under 75% found once. A word on this clone: The antigen remains undetermined.

The sequenced material came from Tregs from blood. This receptor was identified in a man in his late teens or twenties with type 1 diabetes. V and J are TRBV29-1 and TRBJ1-4; tentative D call: TRBD1 (6 bases). The CDR3 here is CSVSGEGEKLFF. CDR3 nucleotide sequence: TGCAGCGTTTCAGGGGAAGGGGAAAAACTGTTTTTT.